The 17 T cell receptor beta chains below come from one sample, sequenced in a study of T cells in Graves' hyperthyroidism and ophthalmopathy. TCR beta CDR3 sequences were amplified from RNA transcripts. The study used the HTBI primer set for a first-round RT-PCR of the TCR CDR3. TCRdb re-analysed the multiplex PCR reads in MiXCR, keeping a single row per CDR3 protein. This table has roughly 200,000 distinct CDR3 sequences, around 17% appearing once. The sample consisted of blood. These receptors originate from a woman between 45 and 60 years old with Graves' hyperthyroidism.

This clonotype was detected ten times or more. The chain couples TRBV6-5 to TRBJ1-5; D call uncertain. CDR1 and CDR2 from the germline V gene are MNHEY and SVGAGI. CDR3 length: 14 residues. Trimming left V 0 bases short and J 7 bases short, with 10 bases between. The CDR3 loop reads CASSYSTKVQPQHF. The DNA for the CDR3 is TGTGCCAGCAGTTACTCGACTAAGGTACAGCCCCAGCATTTT.

This clonotype was found many times. The chain uses TRBV6-1 and TRBJ2-7; TRBD1 agrees at 8 bases. V lost 6 bases and J lost 1; bases outside the gene matches: 8. CDR3 length: 15 residues. The germline V gene encodes CDR1 MNHNS and CDR2 SASEGT. In DNA form, the CDR3 reads TGTGCCAGCAGCAAATCTACAGGGGGGTCCTACGAGCAGTACTTC. It is translated as CASSKSTGGSYEQYF.

This clonotype has at least ten counts. CDR3 nucleotide sequence: TGTGCCAGCAGTTTATACCTCTCCGGAGGCTACACCTTC. The encoded protein is CASSLYLSGGYTF. V usage is TRBV12-3 or TRBV12-4 and J usage is TRBJ1-2; D is uncertain. V lost 2 bases, J lost 8 bases, and 12 bases lay in between. This CDR3 comprises 13 residues.

This clonotype was recorded a few times. The gene calls are TRBV7-9 and TRBJ2-7, with D possibly being TRBD2 (5 bases). V lost 3 bases and J 5 bases, leaving 17 bases between the germline ends. The CDR3 spans 15 residues. Germline CDR1 SEHNR, CDR2 FQNEAQ (reference sequence). CDR3 protein: CASSFVEGGAHEQYF. In nucleotides, the CDR3 is TGTGCCAGCAGCTTCGTTGAGGGCGGTGCGCACGAGCAGTACTTC.

In its sample, this clonotype was seen a few times. The chain couples TRBV28 to TRBJ1-4; no firm D call. V lost 2 bases and J lost 2, with 15 bases in between. This CDR3 is 17 amino acids long. From germline, CDR1 is MDHEN and CDR2 SYDVKM. CDR3 sequence (DNA): TGTGCCAGCAGTTTAGAAGGACTACGGGCTACTAATGAAAAACTGTTTTTT. This encodes CASSLEGLRATNEKLFF. The full variable domain, rest sourced from reference TRBV28 and TRBJ1-4, is DVKVTQSSRYLVKRTGEKVFLECVQDMDHENMFWYRQDPGLGLRLIYFSYDVKMKEKGDIPEGYSVSREKKERFSLILESASTNQTSMYLCASSLEGLRATNEKLFFGSGTQLSVL.

This clonotype was counted many times. The V gene is TRBV24-1, the J gene TRBJ2-2; D unclear. CDR3 length: 13 residues. V gave up 10 bases and J gave up 3 bases, with 11 bases separating them. Germline assignment: CDR1 KGHDR and CDR2 SFDVKD. CDR3 sequence (DNA): TGTGCCACGTCGTACTTCGACACCGGGGAGCTGTTTTTT. It translates to CATSYFDTGELFF.

This clonotype showed up many times. The V gene is TRBV7-8, the J gene TRBJ1-5, with a tentative D call TRBD1 (5 bases). The germline CDR1 and CDR2 sequences are SGHVS and FQNEAQ. Trimming shortened V by 4 bases and J by 1 base, and 17 bases separated the two germline ends. CDR3 length: 17 amino acids. CDR3: CASSSVRTRGSNQPQHF. CDR3 in DNA: TGTGCCAGCAGCTCCGTCCGGACCCGGGGGAGCAATCAGCCCCAGCATTTT.

Only a few counts were recorded for this clonotype. The V call is TRBV12-3 or TRBV12-4, the J call TRBJ2-7; D is uncertain. The CDR3 is 12 residues long. V gave up 3 bases and J gave up 2 bases, with 5 bases separating them. The CDR3 DNA is TGTGCCAGCAGTTTGTTCGCCTACGAGCAGTACTTC. It encodes CASSLFAYEQYF.

This clonotype was counted many times. The chain combines TRBV2 with TRBJ1-5; 11 bases line up with TRBD1. V lost 6 bases to trimming and J lost 4 bases; unmatched junction nucleotides: 5. The CDR3 spans 15 residues. Germline CDR1 is SNHLY and CDR2 is FYNNEI. CDR3 nucleotide sequence: TGTGCCAGCAGCGTGGGACAGGGGGAAAATCAGCCCCAGCATTTT. As protein: CASSVGQGENQPQHF.

Only a few counts were recorded for this clonotype. A much larger clone lies one base from this, so it may be a read error. The CDR3 here is CASSPGTDSGYTF. In DNA form, the CDR3 reads TGTGCCAGCTCACCCGGGACAGACTCTGGCTACACCTTC. The rearrangement joins TRBV18 to TRBJ1-2, with 7 bases matching TRBD1. Germline CDR1 KGHSH, CDR2 LQKENI. CDR3 size: 13 residues. The V gene end was trimmed by 3 bases and the J gene end by 7 bases; junction bases not matched to a gene: 5.

This clonotype was counted ten times or more. The chain is built from TRBV6-1 and TRBJ2-7, with D unclear. Between the trimmed V and J ends, which lost 4 bases and 6 bases, there was a span of 22 bases. This CDR3 is 16 amino acids long. Germline CDR1 is MNHNS and CDR2 is SASEGT. This CDR3 is CASSGIRSSFEAEQYF. DNA for the CDR3: TGTGCCAGCAGTGGAATAAGGTCCTCCTTCGAAGCCGAGCAGTACTTC.

In this sample, this clonotype turned up many times. The chain links TRBV5-1 to TRBJ1-4; D perhaps matches TRBD1 (5 bases). The CDR3 is 13 amino acids. Trimming removed 1 base at V and 11 bases at J, with 12 bases between. Per the germline V gene, CDR1 is SGHRS and CDR2 is YFSETQ. CDR3 amino acids: CASSLNPGDKLFF. In nucleotides, the CDR3 is TGCGCCAGCAGCTTGAATCCGGGGGATAAACTGTTTTTT.

This chain connects TRBV9 to TRBJ2-3, with D uncertain. Germline CDR1 SGDLS, CDR2 YYNGEE. The CDR3 runs 13 residues. The V gene lost 0 bases and the J gene lost 5 bases, with 7 bases spanning the gap. The CDR3 region has the DNA TGTGCCAGCAGCGTAGTTGAGTTAGATACGCAGTATTTT. Its translation is CASSVVELDTQYF.

V gene TRBV10-1 combines with J gene TRBJ2-1; 10 bases fit TRBD2. Germline V gives CDR1 WNHNN, CDR2 SYGVQD (reference sequence). The V gene end was trimmed by 6 bases and the J gene end by 4 bases; junction bases not matched to a gene: 6. This CDR3 has 15 amino acids. DNA for the CDR3: TGCGCCAGCAGGTCTAGCGGGAGTAGGTACAATGAGCAGTTCTTC. Its translation: CASRSSGSRYNEQFF.

This clonotype has just one count. A much larger clone sits a single nucleotide away, making a read error possible. The J gene is TRBJ2-1, the V gene TRBV12-3 or TRBV12-4; D is unclear. This CDR3 spans 12 amino acids. Trimming stripped 4 bases from V and 9 bases from J, with 10 bases between. CDR3 amino acids: CASSSTVREQFF. As DNA, the CDR3 is TGTGCCAGCAGTTCTACAGTACGTGAGCAGTTCTTC.

V usage is TRBV19 and J usage is TRBJ2-7; D is possibly TRBD2 (6 bases). The ends were cut back, 6 bases at V and 2 bases at J, with 11 bases in the middle. Germline V lookup: CDR1 LNHDA, CDR2 SQIVND (reference sequence). The CDR3 length is 13 residues. CDR3 bases: TGTGCCAGTAGGGGCGGGAAGGCCTACGAGCAGTACTTC. Translation: CASRGGKAYEQYF. Filled out from reference TRBV19 and TRBJ2-7, the complete variable domain reads DGGITQSPKYLFRKEGQNVTLSCEQNLNHDAMYWYRQDPGQGLRLIYYSQIVNDFQKGDIAEGYSVSREKKESFPLTVTSAQKNPTAFYLCASRGGKAYEQYFGPGTRLTVT.

This clonotype was seen many times. The genes are TRBV5-1 and TRBJ2-7; 7 bases map to TRBD1. Looked up from germline, CDR1 is SGHRS and CDR2 is YFSETQ. V trimming: 4 bases; J trimming: 7 bases; junction bases outside the gene matches: 14. This CDR3 spans 15 amino acids. CDR3 region: CASSTGQTASREQYF. The CDR3 DNA reads as TGCGCCAGCAGCACGGGACAGACAGCCTCTCGTGAGCAGTACTTC. Looking up the rest from reference TRBV5-1 and TRBJ2-7 gives the full variable domain: KAGVTQTPRYLIKTRGQQVTLSCSPISGHRSVSWYQQTPGQGLQFLFEYFSETQRNKGNFPGRFSGRQFSNSRSEMNVSTLELGDSALYLCASSTGQTASREQYFGPGTRLTVT.